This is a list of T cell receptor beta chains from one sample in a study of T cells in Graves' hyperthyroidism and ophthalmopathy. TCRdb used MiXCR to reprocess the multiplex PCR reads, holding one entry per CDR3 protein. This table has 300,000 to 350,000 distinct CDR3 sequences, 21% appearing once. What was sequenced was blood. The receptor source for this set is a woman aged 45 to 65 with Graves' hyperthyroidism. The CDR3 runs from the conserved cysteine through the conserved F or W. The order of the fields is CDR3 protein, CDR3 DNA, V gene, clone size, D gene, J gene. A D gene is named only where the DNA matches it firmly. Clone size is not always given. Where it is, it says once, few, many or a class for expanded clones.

CDR3: CASSQGGPTDTQYF; DNA: TGTGCCAGCAGCCAGGGAGGGCCCACAGATACGCAGTATTTT; V: TRBV3-1; size: once; D: TRBD2; J: TRBJ2-3
CDR3: CSHEGAGTDTQYF; DNA: TGCAGTCATGAGGGGGCTGGCACAGATACGCAGTATTTT; V: TRBV20-1; size: many; D: TRBD1; J: TRBJ2-3
CDR3: CASHRVGTGELFF; DNA: TGCGCCAGTCACAGGGTCGGCACCGGGGAGCTGTTTTTT; V: TRBV5-1; size: many; D: -; J: TRBJ2-2
CDR3: CASSFRTAFEQYF; DNA: TGTGCCAGCAGTTTCCGGACTGCTTTCGAGCAGTACTTC; V: TRBV27; size: many; D: -; J: TRBJ2-7
CDR3: CSAPRRGGLWETQYF; DNA: TGCAGTGCTCCCAGGCGGGGGGGCCTTTGGGAGACCCAGTACTTC; V: TRBV20-1; size: many; D: TRBD2; J: TRBJ2-5
CDR3: CASSRGQVYEQYF; DNA: TGTGCCAGCTCGCGGGGACAGGTCTACGAGCAGTACTTC; V: TRBV18; size: few; D: TRBD1; J: TRBJ2-7
CDR3: CASSPTGDGETQYF; DNA: TGTGCCAGCAGCCCTACAGGGGACGGAGAGACCCAGTACTTC; V: TRBV6-1; size: many; D: TRBD1; J: TRBJ2-5
CDR3: CASTIGGSRGYEQYF; DNA: TGTGCCAGCACTATAGGAGGATCTAGAGGCTACGAGCAGTACTTC; V: TRBV5-4; size: -; D: -; J: TRBJ2-7
CDR3: CAIVQQAEQYF; DNA: TGTGCCATAGTGCAGCAGGCCGAGCAGTACTTC; V: TRBV7-9; size: once; D: -; J: TRBJ2-7
CDR3: CASRGRAGTDTQYF; DNA: TGTGCCAGCAGAGGGAGGGCTGGAACAGATACGCAGTATTTT; V: TRBV28; size: many; D: TRBD2; J: TRBJ2-3
CDR3: CATKTTANGYTF; DNA: TGTGCCACCAAGACGACAGCGAATGGCTACACCTTC; V: TRBV27; size: few; D: -; J: TRBJ1-2
CDR3: CASSWRPAGGDEQFF; DNA: TGTGCCAGCAGCTGGAGGCCTGCAGGGGGAGATGAGCAGTTCTTC; V: TRBV11-2; size: -; D: TRBD1; J: TRBJ2-1
CDR3: CASSLNPAGNYGYTF; DNA: TGTGCCAGCAGCTTAAACCCGGCCGGCAACTATGGCTACACCTTC; V: TRBV3-1; size: few; D: -; J: TRBJ1-2
CDR3: CASSSSRTVGEQFF; DNA: TGTGCCAGCAGCTCCTCTCGGACAGTCGGTGAGCAGTTCTTC; V: TRBV11-2; size: many; D: -; J: TRBJ2-1
CDR3: CSALGGAGGTEAFF; DNA: TGCAGTGCCCTGGGGGGCGCCGGGGGGACTGAAGCTTTCTTT; V: TRBV29-1; size: -; D: -; J: TRBJ1-1
CDR3: CASSSPGLATLLYNEQFF; DNA: TGCGCCAGCAGCTCCCCGGGACTAGCGACTCTCCTTTACAATGAGCAGTTCTTC; V: TRBV5-1; size: few; D: TRBD2; J: TRBJ2-1
CDR3: CASSGVGEAFF; DNA: TGTGCCAGCAGTGGGGTAGGTGAAGCTTTCTTT; V: TRBV25-1; size: -; D: -; J: TRBJ1-1
CDR3: CASSLGTSGPTDTQYF; DNA: TGTGCTAGCAGCTTAGGAACTAGCGGGCCCACAGATACGCAGTATTTT; V: TRBV7-7; size: -; D: TRBD2; J: TRBJ2-3
CDR3: CASSSRGSGRIEQYF; DNA: TGTGCCAGCAGTTCCCGGGGTAGCGGGAGAATTGAGCAGTACTTC; V: TRBV6-1; size: -; D: TRBD2; J: TRBJ2-7
CDR3: CASSLGTGTGWPSPLHF; DNA: TGTGCCAGCAGCTTAGGTACCGGGACAGGGTGGCCTTCACCCCTCCACTTT; V: TRBV7-9; size: few; D: TRBD1; J: TRBJ1-6
CDR3: CATSGPGQGETDTQYF; DNA: TGTGCCACCAGTGGGCCGGGACAGGGAGAAACAGATACGCAGTATTTT; V: TRBV24-1; size: -; D: TRBD1; J: TRBJ2-3
CDR3: CASSKREAFF; DNA: TGTGCCAGCAGTAAGAGAGAAGCTTTCTTT; V: TRBV6-4; size: -; D: -; J: TRBJ1-1
CDR3: CAIRQGAQETQYF; DNA: TGTGCCATCAGACAGGGGGCCCAAGAGACCCAGTACTTC; V: TRBV10-3; size: -; D: TRBD1; J: TRBJ2-5
CDR3: CATRQGMNTEAFF; DNA: TGTGCCACAAGACAGGGAATGAACACTGAAGCTTTCTTT; V: TRBV10-3; size: many; D: TRBD1; J: TRBJ1-1
CDR3: CASKGGSYNEQFF; DNA: TGTGCCAGCAAAGGGGGGTCCTACAATGAGCAGTTCTTC; V: TRBV2; size: -; D: -; J: TRBJ2-1
CDR3: CASSLSQDSSNQPQHF; DNA: TGTGCCAGCAGTTTATCTCAGGACTCTAGCAATCAGCCCCAGCATTTT; V: TRBV28; size: many; D: -; J: TRBJ1-5
CDR3: CASSDGRTNEKLFF; DNA: TGTGCCAGCAGCGATGGAAGAACTAATGAAAAACTGTTTTTT; V: TRBV9; size: many; D: -; J: TRBJ1-4
CDR3: CASSLDRTDNSPLHF; DNA: TGTGCCAGCAGCTTGGACAGGACGGATAATTCACCCCTCCACTTT; V: TRBV7-9; size: many; D: TRBD1; J: TRBJ1-6
CDR3: CASSIHRDRAPDTEAFF; DNA: TGTGCCAGCAGCATCCACCGGGACAGGGCGCCTGACACTGAAGCTTTCTTT; V: TRBV9; size: -; D: TRBD1; J: TRBJ1-1
CDR3: CASSLDRHSSYNSPLHF; DNA: TGTGCCAGCAGTTTGGACCGACACAGCTCCTATAATTCACCCCTCCACTTT; V: TRBV28; size: few; D: -; J: TRBJ1-6
CDR3: CASSRGQYYGYTF; DNA: TGTGCCAGCAGCAGGGGACAGTATTATGGCTACACCTTC; V: TRBV9; size: few; D: TRBD1; J: TRBJ1-2